This is a list of T cell receptor beta chains from one sample in a study of T cell responses to AZD1222 COVID-19 vaccine. The table came from immunoSEQ multiplex PCR; TCRdb's copy has only in-frame clones and leaves some out. The sample lists about 110,000 clones; approximately 90% were seen once. The starting material was peripheral blood, obtained on day 0 of AZD1222 vaccination. These receptor sequences come from an adult in good health. The CDR3 runs from the conserved cysteine through the conserved F or W.

j_call v_call cdr3_aa
TRBJ1-4 TRBV7-2 CASSGGTPTMEKLFF
TRBJ2-2 TRBV10-2 CASSLVRVANTGELFF
TRBJ2-7 TRBV6-1 CASSERGGEQYF
TRBJ1-2 TRBV7-2 CASSSRDSYGYTF
TRBJ2-5 TRBV19 CASSIDRETQYF
TRBJ1-3 TRBV11-2 CASSLVVASGNTIYF
TRBJ1-2 TRBV5-4 CASSVVTGITGYTF
TRBJ2-3 TRBV6-5 CASSSRTGGIDTQYF
TRBJ2-1 TRBV4-3 CASSQDVYNEQFF
TRBJ2-3 TRBV28 CASKTSDTQYF
TRBJ1-4 TRBV4-2 CASSQGLVPGTIDEKLFF
TRBJ1-1 TRBV19 CASTREIRKADEAFF
TRBJ2-2 TRBV10-1 CASSLDTGELFF
TRBJ1-2 TRBV28 CATESTGDSRYTF
TRBJ2-7 TRBV28 CASRPGQGAYEQYF
TRBJ1-1 TRBV5-5 CASSLAPGGNTEAFF
TRBJ1-2 TRBV29-1 CSVEGLMVPYTF
TRBJ1-1 TRBV4-3 CASSQEPGTVATEAFF
TRBJ2-3 TRBV7-2 CASSQTGATDTQYF
TRBJ1-2 TRBV2 CASREIIMGQGDTF
TRBJ1-4 TRBV30 CAWTGPEAEKLFF
TRBJ1-1 TRBV28 CASGLDTVNTEAFF
TRBJ2-7 TRBV6-4 CASSEGGVLQGKQYF
TRBJ1-1 TRBV2 CASGQGATEAFF
TRBJ1-1 TRBV28 CASSQSRSEAFF
TRBJ1-1 TRBV28 CATDGGTEAFF
TRBJ2-2 TRBV11-2 CASSLGVGQGNTGELFF
TRBJ1-1 TRBV10-3 CAISPGQGELNTEAFF
TRBJ2-7 TRBV7-2 CASSYDSGGFSYEQYF
TRBJ2-7 TRBV6-5 CASSYAGQGGSYEQYF
TRBJ1-2 TRBV27 CASSLNGQLNYGYTF
TRBJ1-4 TRBV7-9 CASSLSGAARLNEKLFF